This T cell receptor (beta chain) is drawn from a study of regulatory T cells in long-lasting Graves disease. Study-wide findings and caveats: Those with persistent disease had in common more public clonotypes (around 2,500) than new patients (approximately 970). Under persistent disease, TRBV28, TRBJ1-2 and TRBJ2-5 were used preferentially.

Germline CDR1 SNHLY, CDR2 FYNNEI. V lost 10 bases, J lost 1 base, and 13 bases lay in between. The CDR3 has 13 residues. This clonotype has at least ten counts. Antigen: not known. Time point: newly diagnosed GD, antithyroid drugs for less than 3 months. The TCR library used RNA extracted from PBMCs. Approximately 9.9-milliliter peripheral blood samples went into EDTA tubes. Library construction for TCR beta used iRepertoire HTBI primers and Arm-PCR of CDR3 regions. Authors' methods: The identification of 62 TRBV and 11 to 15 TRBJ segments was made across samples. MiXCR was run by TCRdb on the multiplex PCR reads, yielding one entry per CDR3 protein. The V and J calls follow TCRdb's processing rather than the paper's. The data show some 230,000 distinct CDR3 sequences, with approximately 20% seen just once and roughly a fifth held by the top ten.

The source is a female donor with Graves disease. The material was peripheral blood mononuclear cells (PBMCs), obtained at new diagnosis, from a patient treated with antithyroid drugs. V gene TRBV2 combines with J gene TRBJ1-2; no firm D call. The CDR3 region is CATSPDINYGYTF. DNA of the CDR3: TGTGCCACCAGCCCCGACATTAACTATGGCTACACCTTC.